This TCR beta chain was retrieved from a study of blood T cell repertoires in COVID-19. Study-level information: Samples of COVID-19 (acute and convalescent) were obtained from the United States, Italy and Spain.

Per the original data handling: Amplification of reference gene primers was used by the study to estimate nucleated cell counts. TCRdb keeps only in-frame clones here, not all; method: immunoSEQ multiplex PCR. D and trimming were read from the DNA, whereas the V and J calls and clone size are those reported in that table. The sample shows a few hundred thousand clones, 90% of them seen only once. With 5 bases removed from V and 5 bases from J, the gap between germline ends came to 24 bases. The CDR3 runs 17 residues. Germline V gene sequence: CDR1 SEHNR, CDR2 FQNEAQ (reference sequence). The sample comprised peripheral blood. The TCR sequence derives from a woman aged 55-75 years with COVID-19, enrolled during active disease. This chain joins TRBV7-9 and TRBJ2-5; weak D call: TRBD1 (6 bases). The CDR3 nucleotides are TGTGCCAGCAGCCGAGCTAGGGACACCGCCCCCCGGGAGACCCAGTACTTC. This codes for CASSRARDTAPRETQYF.